The 26 T cell receptor beta chains in this list originate from one sample, sequenced in a study of radiotherapy plus CTLA-4 blockade in lung cancer. Profiling relied on immunoSEQ multiplex PCR, and the TCRdb table lists in-frame clones only, not all of them. The table shows around 65,000 clones, with 70% to 85% occurring only once. Sequencing was performed on peripheral blood, taken from a patient treated with radiotherapy plus ipilimumab. All receptors derive from a human donor with non-small cell lung cancer who had a complete response to radiotherapy plus ipilimumab.

The chain carries TRBV4-1 and TRBJ2-3, with 9 positions matching TRBD2. The CDR3 runs to 15 residues. V lost 0 bases to trimming and J lost 5 bases; unmatched junction nucleotides: 3. Germline V gene lookup returns CDR1 MGHRA and CDR2 YSYEKL. The CDR3 here is CASSQDGTSLDTQYF. CDR3 in DNA: TGCGCCAGCAGCCAAGACGGGACTAGCTTAGATACGCAGTATTTT.

The chain employs TRBV27 and TRBJ2-7, with TRBD1 matching 11 bases. The ends lost 5 bases at V and 3 bases at J; junction bases unmatched: 3. The germline CDR1 and CDR2 sequences are MNHEY and SMNVEV (reference sequence). The CDR3 consists of 14 residues. CDR3 sequence: CASSTGTGGYEQYV. CDR3 nucleotides: TGTGCCAGCAGTACGGGGACAGGGGGCTACGAGCAGTACGTC.

To note about this clone: One end of the junction fails to match germline, which may point to a read error. The chain combines TRBV5-1 with TRBJ1-1; a weak D match, TRBD1 (6 bases). Germline V CDR1 and CDR2: SGHRS, YFSETQ. The CDR3 spans 15 residues. CDR3 residues: CASSKAGTRNAEAFF. The CDR3 region has the DNA TGCGCCAGCAGCAAGGCCGGGACACGGAACGCTGAAGCTTTCTTT.

This clone came up a few times. This chain joins TRBV23-1 and TRBJ1-2; tentatively, D is TRBD1 (6 bases). TRBV23-1 is identified as an open reading frame with a role that is uncertain. The CDR3 sequence is 17 residues long. Trimming removed 1 base at V and 4 bases at J, with 19 bases between. The CDR3 DNA reads as TGCGCCAGCAGTCAATGGGATTACAGGGTACTAAGCTATGGCTACACCTTC. Its protein product is CASSQWDYRVLSYGYTF.

V usage is TRBV6-1 and J usage is TRBJ2-7, with D perhaps matching TRBD1 or TRBD2 (5 bases each). The length of the CDR3 is 15 residues. The germline V and J ends were trimmed by 8 bases and 0 bases, with 17 bases remaining between them. Germline V gives CDR1 MNHNS, CDR2 SASEGT. The CDR3 DNA sequence: TGTGCCAGCGTCTCGGGACGGATAGACTCCTACGAGCAGTACTTC. This translates into CASVSGRIDSYEQYF.

In DNA, the CDR3 is TGTGCCAGCGCTGACTCACAGGGGGCGGATGGCTACACCTTC. Its protein is CASADSQGADGYTF. V gene TRBV2 combines with J gene TRBJ1-2, with 9 bases fitting TRBD1. Germline CDR1 reads SNHLY; CDR2 reads FYNNEI. The CDR3 is 14 residues long. The V segment lost 8 bases and the J segment 6 bases; nucleotides outside the gene matches: 10.

The chain combines TRBV5-1 with TRBJ1-2; 7 bases map to TRBD1. The germline V gene has CDR1 SGHRS and CDR2 YFSETQ. CDR3 length equals 13 residues. The V gene end was trimmed by 5 bases and the J gene end by 8 bases; junction bases not matched to a gene: 9. CDR3 protein: CASRTDRDRGYTF. The CDR3 nucleotides are TGCGCCAGCAGAACCGACAGGGATCGCGGCTACACCTTC.

This clone was seen only a few times. The rearrangement uses TRBV6-5 and TRBJ2-1; 8 bases map to TRBD1. CDR3 length: 15 residues. After removal of 3 bases from V and 5 bases from J, the junction contained 6 bases not matched to a gene. CDR1 is MNHEY and CDR2 is SVGAGI in the germline V gene. The CDR3 region is CASSYTTGADNEQFF. CDR3 in DNA: TGTGCCAGCAGTTATACGACAGGGGCTGACAATGAGCAGTTCTTC.

The V and J genes are TRBV18 and TRBJ1-5; D is unclear. Germline loops: CDR1 KGHSH, CDR2 LQKENI. The V gene lost 2 bases and the J gene lost 4 bases, with 6 bases spanning the gap. The CDR3 contains 13 residues. This CDR3 reads CASSPEENQPQHF. In DNA, the CDR3 is TGTGCCAGCTCACCAGAAGAGAATCAGCCCCAGCATTTT. Drawing the rest from reference TRBV18 and TRBJ1-5, the complete variable domain is NAGVMQNPRHLVRRRGQEARLRCSPMKGHSHVYWYRQLPEEGLKFMVYLQKENIIDESGMPKERFSAEFPKEGPSILRIQQVVRGDSAAYFCASSPEENQPQHFGDGTRLSIL.

The chain carries TRBV7-9 and TRBJ2-3, with D possibly being TRBD2 (5 bases). Germline V gene sequence: CDR1 SEHNR, CDR2 FQNEAQ (reference sequence). With 1 base removed from V and 4 bases from J, the gap between germline ends came to 9 bases. The CDR3 has 14 residues. For the CDR3, the DNA is TGTGCCAGCAGCTTAGGTAGCGTCGCAGATACGCAGTATTTT. This sequence encodes CASSLGSVADTQYF.

The J gene is TRBJ1-3, the V gene TRBV25-1; D gene ambiguous. Per germline, CDR1 MGHDK and CDR2 SYGVNS. With 4 bases removed from V and 5 bases from J, the gap between germline ends came to 9 bases. This CDR3 region has 13 residues. The CDR3 region has the DNA TGTGCCAGCAGTGGCCAGGCAAGAAACACCATATATTTT. Amino acid sequence: CASSGQARNTIYF.

The chain has TRBV5-1 and TRBJ2-2; the D gene is possibly TRBD1 (6 bases). Trimming took 1 base from V and 3 from J, leaving 10 bases between them. The CDR3 length is 15 residues. CDR1 and CDR2 from the germline V gene are SGHRS and YFSETQ. CDR3 sequence reads: CASSLTQGYTGELFF. Written as DNA, the CDR3 is TGCGCCAGCAGCTTGACCCAGGGGTACACCGGGGAGCTGTTTTTT.

The chain has TRBV30 and TRBJ1-2; D call uncertain. Germline loops: CDR1 GTSNPN, CDR2 SVGIG (reference sequence). Trimming stripped 0 bases from V and 5 bases from J, with 19 bases between. This CDR3 contains 16 residues. As DNA, the CDR3 is TGTGCCTGGAGTGTATCCGTCTCGGTCAGATCTTATGGCTACACCTTC. As protein: CAWSVSVSVRSYGYTF.

V usage is TRBV18 and J usage is TRBJ1-2; a weak D match, TRBD1 (5 bases). V was trimmed by 2 bases and J by 7 bases, leaving 14 bases between them. The CDR3 length is 14 residues. Germline CDR1 KGHSH, CDR2 LQKENI. CDR3 amino acids: CASSPSPGTGGYTF. DNA for the CDR3: TGTGCCAGCTCACCAAGCCCTGGGACGGGTGGCTACACCTTC.

The sample holds a few counts of this clone. This sequence joins TRBV5-4 and TRBJ1-2; 12 nucleotides match TRBD1. CDR1 is SGHNT and CDR2 is YYREEE in the germline V gene (reference sequence). J was trimmed by 8 bases and V by 0 bases; bases with no gene match: 5. CDR3 length equals 15 residues. CDR3 in DNA: TGTGCCAGCAGCTTGGGGGGGACAGGGGGCAAGGGCTACACCTTC. It codes for CASSLGGTGGKGYTF. The whole variable domain, remainder taken from reference TRBV5-4 and TRBJ1-2, is ETGVTQSPTHLIKTRGQQVTLRCSSQSGHNTVSWYQQALGQGPQFIFQYYREEENGRGNFPPRFSGLQFPNYSSELNVNALELDDSALYLCASSLGGTGGKGYTFGSGTRLTVV.

The chain couples TRBV5-6 to TRBJ2-5, with no clear D. V was shortened by 0 bases and J by 5 bases, with 8 bases between the two germline ends. The CDR3 has 13 residues. The germline CDR1 and CDR2 sequences are SGHDT and YYEEEE. This CDR3 reads CASSLGQVETQYF. DNA of the CDR3: TGTGCCAGCAGCTTGGGGCAGGTGGAGACCCAGTACTTC.

The CDR3 DNA is TGTGCCAGCAGCTTAGTATCCGGAGCCAAAAACATTCAGTACTTC. It yields the protein CASSLVSGAKNIQYF. The V call is TRBV11-3, the J call TRBJ2-4; the D is unclear. V was cut by 1 base and J by 0 bases, with 7 bases left in between. In germline, CDR1 is SGHNT, CDR2 YENEEA. This CDR3 is built from 15 residues. Combining the CDR3 with reference TRBV11-3 and TRBJ2-4 gives the whole variable domain EAGVVQSPRYKIIEKKQPVAFWCNPISGHNTLYWYLQNLGQGPELLIRYENEEAVDDSQLPKDRFSAERLKGVDSTLKIQPAELGDSAVYLCASSLVSGAKNIQYFGAGTRLSVL.

This clone was seen only once. The chain recombines TRBV7-2 with TRBJ1-1, with unresolved D. V was trimmed by 0 bases and J by 2 bases, leaving 10 bases between them. This CDR3 has 15 amino acids. Germline V gives CDR1 SGHTA, CDR2 FQGNSA. This chain's CDR3 is CASSLAAYINTEAFF. Here the CDR3 DNA reads TGTGCCAGCAGCTTAGCGGCTTATATAAACACTGAAGCTTTCTTT.

The rearrangement uses TRBV5-4 and TRBJ2-5; a possible D gene is TRBD1 (6 bases). The ends were cut back, 0 bases at V and 10 bases at J, with 10 bases in the middle. The CDR3 has 12 residues. The germline V gene has CDR1 SGHNT and CDR2 YYREEE (reference sequence). The CDR3 protein is CASSLDRAHQYF. The CDR3 nucleotides are TGTGCCAGCAGCTTGGACAGGGCGCACCAGTACTTC.

CDR3 in amino acids: CASSQEAGTGYQPQHF. DNA of the CDR3: TGCGCCAGCAGCCAAGAAGCCGGGACAGGGTATCAGCCCCAGCATTTT. The chain carries TRBV4-1 and TRBJ1-5; TRBD1 matches at 9 bases. The V segment lost 0 bases and the J segment 5 bases; nucleotides outside the gene matches: 5. Germline V gene lookup returns CDR1 MGHRA and CDR2 YSYEKL. The CDR3 consists of 16 residues.

The chain has TRBV2 and TRBJ1-6; D unresolved. The CDR3 length is 15 residues. Germline CDR1 SNHLY, CDR2 FYNNEI. V was pared by 7 bases and J by 7 bases, with 17 bases between. The chain's CDR3 is CASIPVRSANSPLHF. DNA for the CDR3: TGTGCCAGCATCCCAGTCCGTTCGGCGAATTCACCCCTCCACTTT.

This chain links TRBV6-5 with TRBJ1-2; D gene ambiguous. The CDR3 has 13 amino acids. CDR1 is MNHEY and CDR2 is SVGAGI in the germline V gene. V was clipped by 4 bases and J by 8 bases, with 14 bases between them. CDR3 nucleotide sequence: TGTGCCAGCAGTTTTACCGGTGGGAAGGGCTACACCTTC. This codes for CASSFTGGKGYTF.

This sequence joins TRBV11-2 and TRBJ2-6; 12 nucleotides agree with TRBD1. The CDR3 runs 18 residues. With V trimmed by 5 bases and J by 3 bases, 8 bases remained unmatched. In germline, CDR1 is SGHAT, CDR2 FQNNGV. The CDR3 nucleotides are TGTGCCAGCAGCCCTCCGGGACAGGGGGCTGGTGGGGCCAACGTCCTGACTTTC. Translated: CASSPPGQGAGGANVLTF.

The V gene is TRBV7-2, the J gene TRBJ2-3; D gene ambiguous. V lost 5 bases and J lost 6, with 9 bases in between. The CDR3 is 12 residues long. CDR1 SGHTA and CDR2 FQGNSA come from the germline V gene. CDR3 coding DNA: TGTGCCAGCAGCGTCCAGAAGGATACGCAGTATTTT. Translated: CASSVQKDTQYF.

CDR3 residues: CASSVGTPSLGNTIYF. DNA for the CDR3: TGTGCCAGCAGCGTCGGGACCCCGAGCTTGGGAAACACCATATATTTT. The J gene is TRBJ1-3, the V gene TRBV9, with a tentative D call TRBD1 (5 bases). Germline V gene data show CDR1 as SGDLS and CDR2 as YYNGEE. This CDR3 spans 16 amino acids. The V end lost 2 bases, the J end lost 4 bases, and 16 bases lay between the germline ends.

This chain uses TRBV11-3 with TRBJ1-2, with unresolved D. Trimming removed 7 bases from V and 3 bases from J, with 12 bases in between. The germline V gene encodes CDR1 SGHNT and CDR2 YENEEA. This CDR3 spans 13 amino acids. CDR3 DNA sequence: TGTGCCAGCACCTCCCGCGGGGACTATGGCTACACCTTC. Translated, it gives CASTSRGDYGYTF.